The entry below describes one T cell receptor (beta chain). CDR1 SGHRS and CDR2 YFSETQ come from the germline V gene. The CDR3 sequence is 16 residues long. V trimming: 3 bases; J trimming: 5 bases; junction bases outside the gene matches: 7. Next came a second PCR, run for about 6 to 12 cycles, which used a sample-barcoded 5' primer along with a J-beta primer mix. TCRdb fed the 5' RACE reads into MiXCR, producing one record per CDR3 protein. The table records 1,800,000 or so distinct CDR3 sequences, about two fifths of them present only once. The source of the sample is a study of blood T cells in healthy people across ages.

J is TRBJ2-3 and V is TRBV5-1; TRBD2 matches at 12 bases. The source is a human donor in good health. The sequencing sample was made of blood. The CDR3, as DNA: TGCGCCAGCAGCTACGGACTAGCGGGGTCCAAAGATACGCAGTATTTT. Protein sequence: CASSYGLAGSKDTQYF.